This T cell receptor (beta chain) appears in the sequencing data of a study of cytomegalovirus exposure and HLA in healthy donors. This CDR3 has 14 residues. With V trimmed by 10 bases and J by 6 bases, 11 bases remained unmatched. The germline CDR1 and CDR2 sequences are MNHEY and SMNVEV (reference sequence). PCR was performed using 60 Vbeta and 13 Jbeta primers. The method was immunoSEQ multiplex PCR; TCRdb's version includes in-frame clones alone and lacks a portion of them. The sample lists 150,000 to 200,000 clones; 60% to 80% were seen once. Sequenced sample: PBMCs. The chain links TRBV27 to TRBJ2-7, with TRBD1 matching 11 bases. This sequence was found in a female donor in good health and CMV-seronegative. For the CDR3, the DNA is TGTGCCACCAAGACCGGGACAGGGGGTAGCGAGCAGTACTTC. This gives the protein CATKTGTGGSEQYF.